This TCR beta chain was obtained from a study of OX40 agonist ivuxolimab in advanced cancers. Comment on this clone: Its antigen remains unidentified.

Losses at the gene ends were 0 bases for V and 0 bases for J; bases not matched to a gene: 7. CDR3 size: 18 residues. In germline, CDR1 is MGHRA, CDR2 YSYEKL. The assay was immunoSEQ multiplex PCR, and TCRdb's table has in-frame clones only and misses some. The sample shows 95,000 or so clones, about 90% of them seen only once. Study-wide results and caveats: Clonal expansion among partial responders at 0.1-3.0 mg/kg ranked near the lowest. More expanded clones were seen, on average, in CD8+ T cells than in CD4+. Blood T cells, both CD4+ and CD8+, expanded clonally by week 6 at 0.1 to 3.0 mg/kg.

The chain has TRBV4-1 and TRBJ2-1; 8 positions agree with TRBD1. The material was CD4+ or CD8+ T cells sorted from blood, obtained in a trial of the OX40 agonist ivuxolimab. This receptor was identified in an adult with an advanced solid tumor such as melanoma, head and neck, liver or kidney cancer. The CDR3, as DNA: TGCGCCAGCAGCCAAGATCGGGGAACAGGGGGCTCCTACAATGAGCAGTTCTTC. Translating gives CASSQDRGTGGSYNEQFF.